This TCR beta chain derives from a study of blood T cell repertoires in COVID-19. Study-wide context: The United States, Italy and Spain were the sources of the acute and convalescent COVID-19 samples. PBMCs, B-cell-depleted T cells, or T cells provided the cDNA or gDNA that made up the material.

Germline CDR1 LGHDT, CDR2 YNNKEL (reference sequence). The junction had 12 bases not matched to a gene; V was cut back by 1 base and J by 7 bases. The CDR3 runs 17 residues. Some clones are missing from TCRdb's copy, which holds only in-frame ones; the method was immunoSEQ multiplex PCR. The sample has about 15,000 clones; about 90% are singletons. This clone has a single count. The clonotype originates from a human donor in a cohort sampled during active COVID-19. The sequencing sample was made of peripheral blood. V and J are TRBV3-1 (or the pseudogene TRBV3-2) and TRBJ2-5; TRBD2 matches at 10 bases. CDR3 bases: TGTGCCAGCAGCCAAGTTGAAACTAGCGGGGCACAGGGGACCCAGTACTTC. Its translation is CASSQVETSGAQGTQYF.